The clone carrying this T cell receptor beta chain occurred a few times. This sample is drawn from a study of blood T cell repertoires in COVID-19. With 1 base removed from V and 7 bases from J, the gap between germline ends came to 27 bases. Germline V CDR1 and CDR2: SGHDT, YYEEEE. This CDR3 has 19 amino acids. The method was immunoSEQ multiplex PCR; TCRdb's version includes in-frame clones alone and lacks a portion of them. Of 270,000 or so clones listed, 82% are singletons. This clonotype was obtained from a woman under 30 with acute or convalescent COVID-19. Material: peripheral blood. The chain is built from TRBV5-6 and TRBJ2-1; D possibly corresponds to TRBD2 (5 bases). The CDR3 coding sequence is TGTGCCAGCAGCTTGCGTTGGGGATGGTTCGAGGGAGTGGGGAATGAGCAGTTCTTC. This gives the protein CASSLRWGWFEGVGNEQFF.